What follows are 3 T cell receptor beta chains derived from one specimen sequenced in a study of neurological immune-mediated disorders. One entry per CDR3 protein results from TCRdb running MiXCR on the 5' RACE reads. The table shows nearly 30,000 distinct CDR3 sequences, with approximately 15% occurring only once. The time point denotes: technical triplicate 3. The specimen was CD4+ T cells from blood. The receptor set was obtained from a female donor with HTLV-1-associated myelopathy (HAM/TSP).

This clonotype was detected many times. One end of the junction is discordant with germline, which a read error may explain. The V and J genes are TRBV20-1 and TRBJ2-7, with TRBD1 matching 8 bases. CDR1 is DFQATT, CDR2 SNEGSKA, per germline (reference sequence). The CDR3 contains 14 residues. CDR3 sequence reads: CSAVTGVASDEQYF. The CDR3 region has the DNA TGCAGTGCTGTGACAGGGGTCGCCTCCGACGAGCAGTACTTC.

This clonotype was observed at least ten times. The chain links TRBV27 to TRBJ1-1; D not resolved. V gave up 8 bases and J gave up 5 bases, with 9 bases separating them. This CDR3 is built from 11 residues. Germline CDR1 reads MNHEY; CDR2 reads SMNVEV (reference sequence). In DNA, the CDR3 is TGTGCCAGCTCTCGTGGGACTGAAGCTTTCTTT. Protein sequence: CASSRGTEAFF.

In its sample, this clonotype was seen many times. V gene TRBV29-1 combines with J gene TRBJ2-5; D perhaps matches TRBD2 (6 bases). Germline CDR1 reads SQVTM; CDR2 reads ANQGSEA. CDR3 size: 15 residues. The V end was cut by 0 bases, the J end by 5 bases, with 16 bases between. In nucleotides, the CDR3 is TGCAGCGTTGAAGAGACCGGGAGAACGGAGGAGACCCAGTACTTC. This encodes CSVEETGRTEETQYF.